Sequencing of this TCR beta chain was carried out in a study of T cells in Graves' hyperthyroidism and ophthalmopathy. Study conclusions and caveats: Blood also showed most of the thyroid clonotypes that were expanded above 0.001.

Amplification targeted TCR beta CDR3 regions from RNA transcripts. The HTBI primer set served for first-round RT-PCR of the TCR CDR3. One entry per CDR3 protein results from TCRdb running MiXCR on the multiplex PCR reads. The table includes hundreds of thousands of distinct CDR3 sequences, roughly 25% detected once. This clonotype was observed many times. Its specificity is unknown. With duration under 3 months, ophthalmopathy was active: Clinical Activity Score at least 3, NOSPECS at least 4. Uncontrolled infection, other autoimmune disease, pregnancy or lactation led to exclusion. The receptor comes from a woman younger than 45 with Graves' ophthalmopathy. The source material was blood.

CDR3 coding DNA: TGTGCCAGCGGGCGCGGGGGAACCCAAGAGACCCAGTACTTC. Protein sequence: CASGRGGTQETQYF. The rearrangement uses TRBV6-1 and TRBJ2-5; 7 bases match TRBD2. Unmatched junction bases numbered 7, after V lost 8 bases and J lost 1 base. There are 14 residues in the CDR3. CDR1 is MNHNS and CDR2 is SASEGT in the germline V gene.